This T cell receptor (beta chain) was obtained from a study of T cell responses to AZD1222 COVID-19 vaccine. Only in-frame clones appear in the TCRdb table, and some are missing; sequencing was by immunoSEQ multiplex PCR. The data contain more than 95,000 clones, 85% to 90% of them singletons. The germline V gene encodes CDR1 MGHDK and CDR2 SYGVNS. The germline V and J ends were trimmed by 1 base and 2 bases, with 9 bases remaining between them. The CDR3 spans 14 residues. This clone was seen a few times. The antigen is unknown. Study-wide findings and caveats: Close to half of spike-specific TCRs reportedly recognize unmutated variant regions.

The chain recombines TRBV25-1 with TRBJ2-7; TRBD1 is a possible D gene (6 bases). This TCR came from an adult in good health. Sequences were derived from peripheral blood, sampled on day 0 of MenACWY control vaccination. The CDR3 loop reads CASSEFTGTYEQYF. The CDR3 nucleotides are TGTGCCAGCAGTGAATTTACAGGGACCTACGAGCAGTACTTC.